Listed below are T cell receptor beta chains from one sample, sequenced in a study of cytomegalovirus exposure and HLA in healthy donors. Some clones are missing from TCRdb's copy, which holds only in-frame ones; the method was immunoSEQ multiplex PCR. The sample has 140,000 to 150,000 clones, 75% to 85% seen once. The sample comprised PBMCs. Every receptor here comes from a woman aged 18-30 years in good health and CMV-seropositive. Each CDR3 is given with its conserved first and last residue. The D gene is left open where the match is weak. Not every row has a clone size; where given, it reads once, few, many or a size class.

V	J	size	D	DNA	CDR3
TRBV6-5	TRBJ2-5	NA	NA	TGTGCCAGCAGTTACTACGGGGGATTGCCCCAAGAGACCCAGTACTTC	CASSYYGGLPQETQYF
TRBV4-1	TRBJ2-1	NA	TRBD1	TGCGCCAGCAGCCACCCGGACAGGGGGAGGGATGAGCAGTTCTTC	CASSHPDRGRDEQFF
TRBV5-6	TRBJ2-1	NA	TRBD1	TGTGCCAGCAGCCCCAACAGGGGGGATTCCTACAATGAGCAGTTCTTC	CASSPNRGDSYNEQFF
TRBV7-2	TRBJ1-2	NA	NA	TGTGCCAGTCGAGAAGGGGGACACGATGGCTACACCTTC	CASREGGHDGYTF
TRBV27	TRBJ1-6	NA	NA	TGTGCCAGCAGTCCTATGGGGCGGGGGCATTCACCCCTCCACTTT	CASSPMGRGHSPLHF
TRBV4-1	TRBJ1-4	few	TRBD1	TGCGCCAGCAGCAAGCTCCCCCAGGGGGCGGCTAATGAAAAACTGTTTTTT	CASSKLPQGAANEKLFF
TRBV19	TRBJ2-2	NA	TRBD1	TGTGCCACCCGGACAGGGGGCACGAACACCGGGGAGCTGTTTTTT	CATRTGGTNTGELFF
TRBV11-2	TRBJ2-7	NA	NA	TGTGCCAGCAGCTCCCACATTAGACCCCGGGACTCCGAGCAGTACTTC	CASSSHIRPRDSEQYF
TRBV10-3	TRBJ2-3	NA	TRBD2	TGTGCCATCAGTCCGACTAGCGGGGGGGTCACAGATACGCAGTATTTT	CAISPTSGGVTDTQYF
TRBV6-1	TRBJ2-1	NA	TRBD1	TGTGCCAGCAGAGACAGGGTATTTGAGCAGTTCTTC	CASRDRVFEQFF
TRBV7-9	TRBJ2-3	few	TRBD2	TGTGCCAGCAGCTTAAGCGGGAGTTACACAGATACGCAGTATTTT	CASSLSGSYTDTQYF
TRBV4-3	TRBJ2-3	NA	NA	TGCGCCAGCAGCCAAGATCACTTAAGGGGACTTAAAATTAGCACAGATACGCAGTATTTT	CASSQDHLRGLKISTDTQYF
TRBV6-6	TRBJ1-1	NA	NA	TGTGCCAGCAGTGCGACAGGTAACACTGAAGCTTTCTTT	CASSATGNTEAFF
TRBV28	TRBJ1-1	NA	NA	TGTGCCAGCAGTAGGGGGTTTCGGACTGAAGCTTTCTTT	CASSRGFRTEAFF
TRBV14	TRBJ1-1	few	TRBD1	TGTGCCAGCAGCCAAGATCACAGGGGCACTGAAGCTTTCTTT	CASSQDHRGTEAFF
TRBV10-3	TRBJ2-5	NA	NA	TGTGCCATCAGTGCCAAGAGGCAGGGGACCGGGGAGACCCAGTACTTC	CAISAKRQGTGETQYF
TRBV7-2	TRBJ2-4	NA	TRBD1	TGTGCCAGCAGCTTAGGGGGGACAGGGGACAAAAACATTCAGTACTTC	CASSLGGTGDKNIQYF
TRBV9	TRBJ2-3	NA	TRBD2	TGTGCCAGCAGCGTAGCCCCGGTTGCGCTAGCGGGGGGGAGCACAGATACGCAGTATTTT	CASSVAPVALAGGSTDTQYF
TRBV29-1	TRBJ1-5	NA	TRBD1	TGCAGCGTTGCACAGGGGGCGAATCAGCCCCAGCATTTT	CSVAQGANQPQHF
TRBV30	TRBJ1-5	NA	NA	TGTGCCTGGAGTGGGGGGGGCGATCAGCCCCAGCATTTT	CAWSGGGDQPQHF
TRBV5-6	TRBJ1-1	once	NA	TGTGCCAGCAGCTTGAAAAGTCTCATGCGGGGCACTGAAGCTTTCTTT	CASSLKSLMRGTEAFF
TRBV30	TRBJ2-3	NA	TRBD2	TGTGCCTGGAGTGTACCGGGACTAGGAATGGCAGATACGCAGTATTTT	CAWSVPGLGMADTQYF
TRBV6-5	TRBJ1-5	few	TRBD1	TGTGCCAGCAGTGGACAGGGAGGAATTCAGCCCCAGCATTTT	CASSGQGGIQPQHF
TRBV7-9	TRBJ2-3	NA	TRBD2	TGTGCCAGCAGCATCTCCAGCGGGGGGCCCACAGATACGCAGTATTTT	CASSISSGGPTDTQYF
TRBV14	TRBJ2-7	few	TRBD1	TGTGCCAGCAGCCAAGAACGTGGCCGGGACAGGGGCGAGCAGTACTTC	CASSQERGRDRGEQYF
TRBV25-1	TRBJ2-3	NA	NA	TGTGCCAGCAGTCTTGGGGCGGGGAGCACAGATACGCAGTATTTT	CASSLGAGSTDTQYF
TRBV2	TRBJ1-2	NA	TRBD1	TGTGCCAGCAGCGCCGGGACAGGGAACGGCTACACCTTC	CASSAGTGNGYTF
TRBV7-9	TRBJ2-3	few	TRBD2	TGTGCCAGCAGCTTAGTCGGGGGGGGCACAGATACGCAGTATTTT	CASSLVGGGTDTQYF
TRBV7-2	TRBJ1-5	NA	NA	TGTGCCAGCAGCGCACGGACAATTAGCAATCAGCCCCAGCATTTT	CASSARTISNQPQHF
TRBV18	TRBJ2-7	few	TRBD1	TGTGCCAGCTCACCAAGGGACAGGTACTACGAGCAGTACTTC	CASSPRDRYYEQYF
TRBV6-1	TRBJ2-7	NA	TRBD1	TGTGCCAGCAGGAAGGGACAGGGCGACGAGCAGTACTTC	CASRKGQGDEQYF
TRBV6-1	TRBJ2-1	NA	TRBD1	TGTGCCAGCAGTAAAGGACAGGGCGGTGAATTGGAGCAGTTCTTC	CASSKGQGGELEQFF
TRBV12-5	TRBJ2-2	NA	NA	TGTGCTAGTGCCACATCCGGACAGCTGAAAGGGTCCGGGGAGCTGTTTTTT	CASATSGQLKGSGELFF
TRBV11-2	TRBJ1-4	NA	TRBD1	TGTGCCAGCAGCCCTTGGAGCCCGGGACAGCGTGAAAAACTGTTTTTT	CASSPWSPGQREKLFF
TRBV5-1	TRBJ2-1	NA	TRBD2	TGCGCCAGCAGCTTGGGGAGCGGGGGTATCTACAATGAGCAGTTCTTC	CASSLGSGGIYNEQFF
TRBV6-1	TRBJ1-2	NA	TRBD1	TGTGCCAGCAGTGAACCTCGAACAGGGGGCGGCTATGGCTACACCTTC	CASSEPRTGGGYGYTF
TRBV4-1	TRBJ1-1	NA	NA	TGCGCCAGCAGCCTGGGCCAGAACACTGAAGCTTTCTTT	CASSLGQNTEAFF
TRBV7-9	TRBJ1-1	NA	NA	TGTGCCAGCAGCTCCACCGGGATTGAGCCTGAAGCTTTCTTT	CASSSTGIEPEAFF
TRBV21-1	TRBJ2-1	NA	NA	TGTGCCAGCAGCGAAGAGACAGGTCCTCTAGTTTTAAGCTCCTACAATGAGCAGTTCTTC	CASSEETGPLVLSSYNEQFF
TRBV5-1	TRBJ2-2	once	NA	TGCGCCAGCAGCTCGTTGGTCCTAGTCGACACCGGGGAGCTGTTTTTT	CASSSLVLVDTGELFF
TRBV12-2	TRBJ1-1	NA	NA	TGTGCAAGTCGCCCCCCAGGGTCCATCGGGGGCACTGAAGCTTTCTTT	CASRPPGSIGGTEAFF
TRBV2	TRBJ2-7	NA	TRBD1	TGTGCCACCACAGGGGGCGCAGGCTACGAGCAGTACTTC	CATTGGAGYEQYF
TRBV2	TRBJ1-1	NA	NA	TGTGCCAGCAGTGTGGAGGGGATGAACACTGAAGCTTTCTTT	CASSVEGMNTEAFF
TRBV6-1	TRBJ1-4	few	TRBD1	TGTGCCAGCAACCGAGCAGGGGGTGGAGGTGAAAAACTGTTTTTT	CASNRAGGGGEKLFF
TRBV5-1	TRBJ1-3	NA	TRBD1	TGCGCCAGCAGCTTGGTCCCAGGGGGCGAAAACACCATATATTTT	CASSLVPGGENTIYF
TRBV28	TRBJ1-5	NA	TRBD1	TGTGCCAGCAGTCCGGATGAGACAGGGGGCGGGCAGCCCCAGCATTTT	CASSPDETGGGQPQHF